The rows below give T cell receptor beta chains drawn from one sample of a study of T cell responses to AZD1222 COVID-19 vaccine. Some clones are missing from TCRdb's copy, which holds only in-frame ones; the method was immunoSEQ multiplex PCR. The sample carries about 93,000 clones, nearly 90% recorded once. The material sequenced was peripheral blood, taken on day 0 of MenACWY control vaccination. Every receptor here comes from an adult in good health. CDR3s include the opening cysteine and the closing phenylalanine or tryptophan. D genes are given only for firm matches. Clone size is not always given. Where it is, it says once, few, many or a class for expanded clones.

CDR3aa	CDR3nt	abundance	d_gene	v_gene	j_gene
CASRGGNEQFF	TGTGCCAGTCGAGGAGGCAATGAGCAGTTCTTC	-	-	TRBV19	TRBJ2-1
CASSQGTVNTGELFF	TGTGCCAGCAGCCAGGGGACTGTTAACACCGGGGAGCTGTTTTTT	few	-	TRBV4-2	TRBJ2-2
CASSRQGKGNNSPLHF	TGTGCCAGCAGCCGACAGGGGAAGGGGAATAATTCACCCCTCCACTTT	-	TRBD1	TRBV27	TRBJ1-6
CASSYVHRTNEKLFF	TGTGCCAGCAGTTACGTACATCGAACTAATGAAAAACTGTTTTTT	-	-	TRBV6-5	TRBJ1-4
CATSSGGASVGETQYF	TGTGCCACCTCTAGCGGGGGGGCCTCCGTAGGAGAGACCCAGTACTTC	-	TRBD2	TRBV10-3	TRBJ2-5
CASSVEGNSPLHF	TGTGCCAGCAGCGTTGAGGGGAATTCACCCCTCCACTTT	-	-	TRBV11-1	TRBJ1-6
CASNPGQNTEAFF	TGTGCCAGCAACCCCGGGCAGAACACTGAAGCTTTCTTT	-	-	TRBV28	TRBJ1-1
CASRGGAVQNIQYF	TGTGCCAGCCGCGGGGGGGCAGTCCAAAACATTCAGTACTTC	-	TRBD2	TRBV6-5	TRBJ2-4
CASSPGLAGGRDTQYF	TGCGCCAGCAGCCCGGGACTAGCGGGGGGGCGGGATACGCAGTATTTT	few	TRBD2	TRBV4-3	TRBJ2-3
CASRLALPDLRRDYGYTF	TGTGCAAGTCGCTTAGCGCTACCCGACCTCAGGAGGGACTATGGCTACACCTTC	-	-	TRBV12-2	TRBJ1-2
CASSRDHTDTQYF	TGTGCCAGCAGCCGGGACCACACAGATACGCAGTATTTT	-	-	TRBV7-2	TRBJ2-3
CAISSSGGEQGDQYF	TGTGCCATCAGTTCTAGCGGGGGGGAGCAAGGGGACCAGTACTTC	once	TRBD2	TRBV10-3	TRBJ2-5
CASSASHGTLYNEQFF	TGTGCCAGCAGCGCATCGCACGGGACCCTCTACAATGAGCAGTTCTTC	-	-	TRBV9	TRBJ2-1
CASSPDGNTGELFF	TGTGCCAGCAGCCCGGACGGTAACACCGGGGAGCTGTTTTTT	few	-	TRBV3-1/TRBV3-2	TRBJ2-2
CSVESIQAYGYTF	TGCAGCGTTGAATCCATACAGGCCTATGGCTACACCTTC	-	-	TRBV29-1	TRBJ1-2